These 11 T cell receptor beta chains came from one sample sequenced in a study of blood T cell repertoires in COVID-19. Profiled with immunoSEQ multiplex PCR; TCRdb holds only in-frame clones, not every one. This sample has tens of thousands of clones; 89% occur once, and the top ten carry approximately 1.5%. The sample taken for sequencing was peripheral blood. These TCRs come from a man aged 60-69 years with acute or convalescent COVID-19.

The table lists this clone with a count of one. The V and J genes are TRBV19 and TRBJ2-1; possible D gene TRBD1, 5 bases. This CDR3 contains 15 residues. V lost 5 bases to trimming and J lost 6 bases, with 17 bases between them. Germline CDR1 reads LNHDA; CDR2 reads SQIVND (reference sequence). The CDR3 region has the DNA TGTGCCAGTAGTCCTAACGTGAAGGGGCGCAATGAGCAGTTCTTC. It translates to CASSPNVKGRNEQFF.

This rearrangement joins TRBV5-1 to TRBJ1-5; 8 bases agree with TRBD1. The CDR3 loop spans 15 amino acids. Per the germline V gene, CDR1 is SGHRS and CDR2 is YFSETQ. V was pared by 3 bases and J by 0 bases, with 2 bases of the junction left unmatched. The CDR3 coding sequence is TGCGCCAGCAGCTCGACAGGGGATAGCAATCAGCCCCAGCATTTT. This translates into CASSSTGDSNQPQHF.

The chain is built from TRBV18 and TRBJ1-1; possibly TRBD1 for D (5 bases). V lost 8 bases, J lost 4 bases, and 26 bases lay in between. The germline gives CDR1 KGHSH, CDR2 LQKENI. The CDR3 length is 17 residues. CDR3 residues: CASLPRRWGGGGTEAFF. The CDR3 bases are TGTGCCAGCCTCCCGCGACGTTGGGGGGGTGGAGGCACTGAAGCTTTCTTT.

This rearrangement joins TRBV19 to TRBJ2-3; 11 positions match TRBD2. The CDR3 runs to 16 residues. In germline, CDR1 is LNHDA, CDR2 SQIVND (reference sequence). Trimming took 7 bases from V and 3 from J; bases not matched to a gene: 9. The CDR3 DNA is TGTGCCAGTAAGGATAGCGGGGGGGCGCGGACAGATACGCAGTATTTT. Its translation: CASKDSGGARTDTQYF. Drawing the rest from reference TRBV19 and TRBJ2-3, the complete variable domain is DGGITQSPKYLFRKEGQNVTLSCEQNLNHDAMYWYRQDPGQGLRLIYYSQIVNDFQKGDIAEGYSVSREKKESFPLTVTSAQKNPTAFYLCASKDSGGARTDTQYFGPGTRLTVL.

The CDR3 spells CASSPGAYEQYF. CDR3 sequence (DNA): TGTGCCAGCAGCCCGGGGGCCTACGAGCAGTACTTC. The J gene is TRBJ2-7, the V gene TRBV7-9, with D perhaps matching TRBD2 (6 bases). CDR1 is SEHNR and CDR2 is FQNEAQ in the germline V gene (reference sequence). The ends were cut back, 5 bases at V and 2 bases at J, with 7 bases in the middle. This CDR3 is 12 amino acids long.

The V gene is TRBV7-8, the J gene TRBJ2-1, with TRBD1 matching over 7 bases. This CDR3 comprises 15 residues. With 5 bases clipped from V and 2 bases from J, the junction kept 6 bases outside the gene matches. Per the germline V gene, CDR1 is SGHVS and CDR2 is FQNEAQ. The CDR3 reads CASSLGTVTYNEQFF. In nucleotides, the CDR3 is TGTGCCAGCAGCCTAGGGACAGTAACCTACAATGAGCAGTTCTTC.

The chain employs TRBV29-1 and TRBJ1-5; the D is unclear. The V end was cut by 5 bases, the J end by 0 bases, with 5 bases between. The CDR3 sequence is 12 residues long. Germline loops: CDR1 SQVTM, CDR2 ANQGSEA. The CDR3 here is CSVIDSNQPQHF. CDR3 nucleotide sequence: TGCAGCGTTATAGATAGCAATCAGCCCCAGCATTTT. Together with reference TRBV29-1 and TRBJ1-5, the CDR3 gives the full variable domain: SAVISQKPSRDICQRGTSLTIQCQVDSQVTMMFWYRQQPGQSLTLIATANQGSEATYESGFVIDKFPISRPNLTFSTLTVSNMSPEDSSIYLCSVIDSNQPQHFGDGTRLSIL.

This chain joins TRBV19 and TRBJ2-7; a possible D gene is TRBD2 (6 bases). This CDR3 spans 13 amino acids. Trimming took off 8 bases at V and 4 bases at J, with 15 bases between the two ends. Germline lookup yields CDR1 LNHDA and CDR2 SQIVND (reference sequence). CDR3 region: CASSPGLQYEQYF. CDR3 nucleotides: TGTGCCAGTTCTCCGGGACTGCAGTACGAGCAGTACTTC.

The chain recombines TRBV11-2 with TRBJ2-2; D might be TRBD2 (7 bases). The CDR3 is 15 amino acids. CDR1 is SGHAT, CDR2 FQNNGV, per germline. The V end was cut by 4 bases, the J end by 8 bases, with 17 bases between. The CDR3 DNA reads TGTGCCAGCAGCTGGGAAACGGGGGGCACGGGGGAGCTGTTTTTT. Translating gives CASSWETGGTGELFF.

The CDR3 bases are TGCGCCAGCAGCTTGGTTTTTTTACAGAAGGAAGAGACCCAGTACTTC. This gives the protein CASSLVFLQKEETQYF. The rearrangement joins TRBV5-1 to TRBJ2-5; no reliable D call. The CDR3 is made up of 16 amino acids. V was shortened by 0 bases and J by 3 bases, with 15 bases between the two germline ends. Looked up from germline, CDR1 is SGHRS and CDR2 is YFSETQ.

DNA of the CDR3: TGTGCCAGCAGCTTAGATACCAGTTCACCCCTCCACTTT. It translates to CASSLDTSSPLHF. The chain joins TRBV11-2 to TRBJ1-6; no reliable D call. The CDR3 has 13 amino acids. V lost 0 bases, J lost 9 bases, and 6 bases lay in between. Germline V gene sequence: CDR1 SGHAT, CDR2 FQNNGV.